What follows are 28 T cell receptor beta chains derived from one specimen sequenced in a study of T cell responses to AZD1222 COVID-19 vaccine. Using immunoSEQ multiplex PCR, the repertoire was profiled, and TCRdb retains in-frame clones only, with some absent. Here the sample spans 65,000 to 85,000 clones, 80% to 90% being singletons. The sequencing here drew on peripheral blood, taken 28 days after the second AZD1222 dose. Receptors originate from an adult who received the AZD1222 COVID-19 vaccine.

The chain is built from TRBV7-9 and TRBJ1-4; D unresolved. This CDR3 has 13 amino acids. Trimming pared 0 bases from V and 3 bases from J, leaving 2 bases between. Germline values: CDR1 SEHNR, CDR2 FQNEAQ (reference sequence). The chain's CDR3 is CASSLAANEKLFF. DNA of the CDR3: TGTGCCAGCAGCTTAGCGGCTAATGAAAAACTGTTTTTT.

The chain has TRBV5-6 and TRBJ2-7; D may correspond to TRBD1 or TRBD2 (5 bases each). CDR1 is SGHDT, CDR2 YYEEEE, per germline. The CDR3 is 12 residues long. The V end was cut by 2 bases, the J end by 6 bases, with 9 bases between. The CDR3 sequence: CASSLVGVEQYF. The CDR3 DNA is TGTGCCAGCAGCTTAGTGGGGGTCGAGCAGTACTTC. Complete variable domain (other parts from reference TRBV5-6 and TRBJ2-7): DAGVTQSPTHLIKTRGQQVTLRCSPKSGHDTVSWYQQALGQGPQFIFQYYEEEERQRGNFPDRFSGHQFPNYSSELNVNALLLGDSALYLCASSLVGVEQYFGPGTRLTVT.

The chain couples TRBV5-1 to TRBJ2-1; a possible D gene is TRBD1 (6 bases). With 1 base removed from V and 4 bases from J, the gap between germline ends came to 9 bases. The CDR3 runs to 14 residues. CDR1 SGHRS and CDR2 YFSETQ come from the germline V gene. The CDR3 region has the DNA TGCGCCAGCAGCTTGACAGGGTCATACAATGAGCAGTTCTTC. This translates into CASSLTGSYNEQFF. The full variable domain, rest sourced from reference TRBV5-1 and TRBJ2-1, is KAGVTQTPRYLIKTRGQQVTLSCSPISGHRSVSWYQQTPGQGLQFLFEYFSETQRNKGNFPGRFSGRQFSNSRSEMNVSTLELGDSALYLCASSLTGSYNEQFFGPGTRLTVL.

This clone came up a few times. The chain joins TRBV13 to TRBJ2-7; TRBD1 is a possible D gene (6 bases). The germline V gene encodes CDR1 PRHDT and CDR2 FYEKMQ (reference sequence). The CDR3 spans 13 residues. Trimming took off 4 bases at V and 7 bases at J, with 14 bases between the two ends. The chain's CDR3 is CASSSKLRGEQYF. CDR3 nucleotide sequence: TGTGCCAGCAGCTCCAAATTAAGGGGGGAGCAGTACTTC.

The chain couples TRBV2 to TRBJ1-6; TRBD1 might be the D (5 bases). Looked up from germline, CDR1 is SNHLY and CDR2 is FYNNEI. V was trimmed by 8 bases and J by 6 bases, leaving 17 bases between them. The CDR3 is 15 amino acids. The CDR3 sequence: CASYSGGKPNSPLHF. CDR3 nucleotide sequence: TGTGCCAGCTACTCGGGGGGAAAGCCTAATTCACCCCTCCACTTT.

This clone was observed once. A much more abundant neighbour one base away suggests this may be a read error. The rearrangement joins TRBV5-5 to TRBJ1-1; D ambiguous. Germline CDR1 is SGHKS and CDR2 is YYEKEE (reference sequence). The CDR3 has 11 residues. Trimming removed 2 bases at V and 3 bases at J, with 2 bases between. The DNA of the CDR3 is TGTGCCAGCAGCTTTCACACTGAAGCTTTCTTT. This sequence encodes CASSFHTEAFF.

V and J are TRBV12-3 or TRBV12-4 and TRBJ1-2; 9 bases align to TRBD1. This CDR3 has 11 residues. Trimming cost V 6 bases and J 8 bases; bases outside gene matches: 1. CDR3 nucleotide sequence: TGTGCCAGCAGCGGGACAGGGGGCTACACCTTC. Protein: CASSGTGGYTF.

The CDR3 reads CASSQVLGRSPLHF. CDR3 bases: TGCGCCAGCAGCCAAGTTCTGGGGCGTTCACCCCTCCACTTT. The chain is built from TRBV4-1 and TRBJ1-6; possibly TRBD1 for D (5 bases). Trimming removed 1 base at V and 9 bases at J, with 10 bases between. Germline CDR1 and CDR2: MGHRA and YSYEKL. The CDR3 loop spans 14 amino acids.

This rearrangement joins TRBV28 to TRBJ2-7; possible D gene TRBD1, 5 bases. Germline V gene lookup returns CDR1 MDHEN and CDR2 SYDVKM. The CDR3 extends over 14 amino acids. Trimming took 6 bases from V and 4 from J, leaving 16 bases between them. The CDR3 is CASSLPGRLYEQYF. The CDR3 region has the DNA TGTGCCAGCAGCCTTCCAGGGCGACTTTACGAGCAGTACTTC.

This sequence joins TRBV9 and TRBJ2-1, with TRBD2 identical over 8 bases. The V gene's germline CDR1 is SGDLS and CDR2 YYNGEE. The CDR3 consists of 15 residues. Losses at the gene ends were 4 bases for V and 0 bases for J; bases not matched to a gene: 3. CDR3 loop: CASSSGTSSYNEQFF. Here the CDR3 DNA reads TGTGCCAGCAGCTCCGGGACTAGCTCCTACAATGAGCAGTTCTTC.

The gene calls are TRBV6-6 and TRBJ1-3; D ambiguous. The CDR3 has 15 amino acids. Trimming cost V 5 bases and J 3 bases, with 14 bases left between them. In germline, CDR1 is MNHNY, CDR2 SVGAGI (reference sequence). This chain's CDR3 is CASSPRGLSGNTIYF. The CDR3, as DNA: TGTGCCAGCAGTCCACGCGGTCTAAGTGGAAACACCATATATTTT.

CDR3 loop: CASRQISGNTIYF. Written as DNA, the CDR3 is TGTGCCAGTCGCCAGATTTCTGGAAACACCATATATTTT. V gene TRBV19 combines with J gene TRBJ1-3; D is ambiguous. V lost 8 bases, J lost 1 base, and 9 bases lay in between. Germline CDR1 and CDR2: LNHDA and SQIVND (reference sequence). The CDR3 extends over 13 amino acids. Looking up the rest from reference TRBV19 and TRBJ1-3 gives the full variable domain: DGGITQSPKYLFRKEGQNVTLSCEQNLNHDAMYWYRQDPGQGLRLIYYSQIVNDFQKGDIAEGYSVSREKKESFPLTVTSAQKNPTAFYLCASRQISGNTIYFGEGSWLTVV.

The chain is built from TRBV19 and TRBJ1-6; 7 nucleotides agree with TRBD1. The CDR3 has 14 amino acids. Trimming removed 4 bases from V and 4 bases from J; junction bases left unmatched: 1. Germline-derived CDR1 and CDR2 are LNHDA and SQIVND (reference sequence). CDR3 coding DNA: TGTGCCAGTAGTAGGACAGGATATAATTCACCCCTCCACTTT. It translates to CASSRTGYNSPLHF.

The rearrangement joins TRBV2 to TRBJ2-3; D perhaps matches TRBD2 (6 bases). The germline V and J ends were trimmed by 4 bases and 1 base, with 27 bases remaining between them. CDR1 SNHLY and CDR2 FYNNEI come from the germline V gene. This CDR3 comprises 20 residues. CDR3 nucleotides: TGTGCCAGCAGTGCACTTGGGGAAAACCCGGGGGACGCGGGCACAGATACGCAGTATTTT. This gives the protein CASSALGENPGDAGTDTQYF.

The gene calls are TRBV5-8 and TRBJ1-1, with no clear D. CDR3 size: 11 residues. CDR1 is SGHTS and CDR2 is YDEGEE in the germline V gene. Trimming cost V 0 bases and J 10 bases, with 7 bases left between them. The CDR3 DNA is TGTGCCAGCAGCTTGGTTGGACGAGCTTTCTTT. Its translation is CASSLVGRAFF.

This chain joins TRBV19 and TRBJ2-7; D is possibly TRBD2 (5 bases). Between the trimmed V and J ends, which lost 5 bases and 2 bases, there was a span of 16 bases. Looked up from germline, CDR1 is LNHDA and CDR2 is SQIVND (reference sequence). The CDR3 is made up of 15 amino acids. CDR3 protein: CASSVQSGGPYEQYF. The DNA for the CDR3 is TGTGCCAGTAGTGTACAAAGCGGAGGCCCCTACGAGCAGTACTTC.

V is TRBV28 and J is TRBJ2-3; 11 nucleotides align to TRBD1. This CDR3 is 16 amino acids long. V dropped 6 bases and J dropped 1; count of bases not matched to a gene: 6. Germline V gives CDR1 MDHEN, CDR2 SYDVKM. This CDR3 reads CASSWTGGSGTDTQYF. Written as DNA, the CDR3 is TGTGCCAGCAGCTGGACAGGGGGCAGCGGCACAGATACGCAGTATTTT.

The chain employs TRBV7-8 and TRBJ2-7; D is unclear. CDR1 and CDR2 from the germline V gene are SGHVS and FQNEAQ. Trimming cost V 4 bases and J 2 bases, with 3 bases left between them. This CDR3 has 11 amino acids. CDR3 in DNA: TGTGCCAGCAGCTCACCCTACGAGCAGTACTTC. Residues: CASSSPYEQYF.

The chain combines TRBV24-1 with TRBJ1-2; TRBD1 agrees at 9 bases. The length of the CDR3 is 13 residues. CDR1 is KGHDR and CDR2 is SFDVKD in the germline V gene. The junction had 3 bases not matched to a gene; V was cut back by 4 bases and J by 7 bases. The CDR3 reads CATSERTGVGYTF. CDR3 sequence (DNA): TGTGCCACCAGTGAGAGGACAGGGGTTGGCTACACCTTC.

Here the CDR3 DNA reads TGCGCCAGCAGAGGGGCGACAGGGGGCGGCGAGCAGTACTTC. It translates to CASRGATGGGEQYF. The chain uses TRBV4-1 and TRBJ2-7; 10 nucleotides align to TRBD1. The CDR3 is 14 amino acids. CDR1 is MGHRA, CDR2 YSYEKL, per germline. Germline trimming cut 6 bases from V and 6 bases from J; bases unmatched to any gene: 8.

CDR3 amino acids: CASSFRGNYGYTF. The CDR3 DNA follows: TGTGCCAGCAGCTTTAGGGGCAACTATGGCTACACCTTC. This chain links TRBV5-6 with TRBJ1-2; a possible D gene is TRBD1 (5 bases). This CDR3 comprises 13 residues. Germline-derived CDR1 and CDR2 are SGHDT and YYEEEE. Deletions cut 2 bases from V and 2 bases from J, with 7 bases between.

The gene calls are TRBV6-5 and TRBJ2-3; unclear D gene. Germline V gene lookup returns CDR1 MNHEY and CDR2 SVGAGI. V was clipped by 1 base and J by 1 base, with 6 bases between them. CDR3 length: 14 amino acids. CDR3 region: CASSYLAGTDTQYF. CDR3 coding DNA: TGTGCCAGCAGTTACTTGGCGGGCACAGATACGCAGTATTTT.

The genes are TRBV5-5 and TRBJ1-1, with 8 bases aligning to TRBD1. Germline loops: CDR1 SGHKS, CDR2 YYEKEE (reference sequence). Losses at the gene ends were 4 bases for V and 0 bases for J; bases not matched to a gene: 2. The CDR3 has 14 amino acids. As DNA, the CDR3 is TGTGCCAGCAGCACCAGGGGGCTGAACACTGAAGCTTTCTTT. Its translation: CASSTRGLNTEAFF.

This clone was observed a handful of times. J is TRBJ2-1 and V is TRBV7-2; D is undetermined. Germline V gene sequence: CDR1 SGHTA, CDR2 FQGNSA. The CDR3 sequence is 14 residues long. V was pared by 3 bases and J by 5 bases, with 11 bases between. This CDR3 reads CASSLGNRDNEQFF. DNA of the CDR3: TGTGCCAGCAGCTTGGGCAACAGAGACAATGAGCAGTTCTTC.

The J gene is TRBJ1-3, the V gene TRBV24-1, with a possible D match to TRBD1 (6 bases). There are 17 residues in the CDR3. The germline V gene encodes CDR1 KGHDR and CDR2 SFDVKD. Trimming took off 10 bases at V and 0 bases at J, with 21 bases between the two ends. The CDR3 loop is CATLPNRENGSGNTIYF. CDR3 sequence (DNA): TGTGCCACACTTCCTAACAGGGAAAACGGCTCTGGAAACACCATATATTTT.

This chain uses TRBV9 with TRBJ1-5; D is perhaps TRBD1 (5 bases). CDR1 SGDLS and CDR2 YYNGEE come from the germline V gene. Trimming shortened V by 0 bases and J by 7 bases, and 11 bases separated the two germline ends. The CDR3 is 14 amino acids. CDR3 sequence: CASSVGTSGQPQHF. The CDR3 region has the DNA TGTGCCAGCAGCGTAGGGACATCTGGCCAGCCCCAGCATTTT.

CDR3 in amino acids: CATSEGTGGNYGYTF. The CDR3 region has the DNA TGTGCCACCAGTGAGGGGACAGGGGGAAACTATGGCTACACCTTC. The rearrangement joins TRBV24-1 to TRBJ1-2, with 11 bases identical to TRBD1. V shed 4 bases and J 2 bases; nucleotides not matched to a gene: 2. CDR1 KGHDR and CDR2 SFDVKD come from the germline V gene. This CDR3 is built from 15 residues.

This clone has just one count. The J gene is TRBJ1-4, the V gene TRBV18; TRBD1 aligns across 8 bases. The CDR3 sequence is 17 residues long. Germline CDR1 is KGHSH and CDR2 is LQKENI. J gave up 0 bases and V 2 bases, and 5 bases lay outside the gene matches. Here the CDR3 DNA reads TGTGCCAGCTCACCAAGGACAGGGACCGCAACTAATGAAAAACTGTTTTTT. Amino acids: CASSPRTGTATNEKLFF.